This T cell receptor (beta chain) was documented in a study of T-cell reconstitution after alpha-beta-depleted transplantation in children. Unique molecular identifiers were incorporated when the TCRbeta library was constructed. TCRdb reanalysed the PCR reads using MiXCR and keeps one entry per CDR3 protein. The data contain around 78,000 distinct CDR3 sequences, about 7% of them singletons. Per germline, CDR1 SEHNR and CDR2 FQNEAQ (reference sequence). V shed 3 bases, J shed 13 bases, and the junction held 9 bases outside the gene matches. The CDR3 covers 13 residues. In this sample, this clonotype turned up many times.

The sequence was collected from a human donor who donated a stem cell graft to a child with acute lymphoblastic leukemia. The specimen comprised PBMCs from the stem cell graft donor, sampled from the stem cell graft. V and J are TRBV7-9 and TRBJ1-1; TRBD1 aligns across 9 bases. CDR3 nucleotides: TGTGCCAGCAGCTTGGGACAGGGTGTCCCCCTTTTCTTT. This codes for CASSLGQGVPLFF.